Following are 12 T cell receptor beta chains from one sample sequenced in a study of coeliac disease. The method was immunoSEQ multiplex PCR; TCRdb's version includes in-frame clones alone and lacks a portion of them. The sample records about 8,700 clones, approximately 67% being singletons. Input material: lamina propria lymphocytes from the gut. The source is a woman aged 55-69 years with celiac disease.

CDR3 in amino acids: CASSVQPQGGLGIFRDEQFF. The CDR3 nucleotides read TGTGCCAGCAGCGTCCAACCCCAGGGGGGACTAGGAATTTTTCGGGATGAGCAGTTCTTC. The rearrangement links TRBV9 to TRBJ2-1; perhaps TRBD2 as D (8 bases). This CDR3 has 20 residues. V lost 2 bases to trimming and J lost 8 bases, with 32 bases between them. Germline V gene sequence: CDR1 SGDLS, CDR2 YYNGEE. Full variable domain (remainder filled in from reference TRBV9 and TRBJ2-1): DSGVTQTPKHLITATGQRVTLRCSPRSGDLSVYWYQQSLDQGLQFLIQYYNGEERAKGNILERFSAQQFPDLHSELNLSSLELGDSALYFCASSVQPQGGLGIFRDEQFFGPGTRLTVL.

The V call is TRBV6-5, the J call TRBJ2-5; 11 nucleotides match TRBD2. CDR1 and CDR2 (germline): MNHEY, SVGAGI. The CDR3 has 16 amino acids. The J segment lost 3 bases and the V segment lost 4 bases, leaving 7 bases of the junction unmatched. CDR3 amino acids: CASSSAPGLAEETQYF. In DNA form, the CDR3 reads TGTGCCAGCAGTTCGGCCCCGGGACTAGCGGAAGAGACCCAGTACTTC.

This clone has a handful of counts. This chain connects TRBV28 to TRBJ1-5; D not certain. The CDR3 is 16 residues long. Trimming removed 7 bases at V and 0 bases at J, with 16 bases between. The germline CDR1 and CDR2 sequences are MDHEN and SYDVKM. CDR3 sequence reads: CASKESWTYSNQPQHF. The CDR3 bases are TGTGCCAGCAAAGAGTCTTGGACTTATAGCAATCAGCCCCAGCATTTT.

For this clone: One end of the junction is discordant with germline, which a read error may explain. The chain recombines TRBV7-3 with TRBJ1-2; 9 bases line up with TRBD1. The CDR3 loop spans 15 amino acids. Germline values: CDR1 SGHTA, CDR2 FQGTGA. DNA for the CDR3: TGCGCCAGCAGCCAAACGGACAGGGGTGTTAATGGCTACACCTTC. This sequence encodes CASSQTDRGVNGYTF.

This clone was recorded once. The gene calls are TRBV4-1 and TRBJ2-2, with TRBD1 identical over 7 bases. CDR1 is MGHRA, CDR2 YSYEKL, per germline. This CDR3 comprises 20 residues. V shed 4 bases, J shed 2 bases, and the junction held 19 bases outside the gene matches. The CDR3 sequence: CASSPSPTGPPHHNTGELFF. In DNA form, the CDR3 reads TGCGCCAGCAGCCCCAGCCCGACAGGGCCCCCTCATCACAACACCGGGGAGCTGTTTTTT.

The chain recombines TRBV18 with TRBJ1-2; TRBD1 aligns across 12 bases. With 3 bases clipped from V and 2 bases from J, the junction kept 4 bases outside the gene matches. The CDR3 is 16 residues long. CDR1 and CDR2 from the germline V gene are KGHSH and LQKENI. Here the CDR3 DNA reads TGTGCCAGCTCACCCGGGACAGGGGGCGCGAACTATGGCTACACCTTC. This gives the protein CASSPGTGGANYGYTF.

The chain uses TRBV7-2 and TRBJ2-6; D is ambiguous. Germline V gene sequence: CDR1 SGHTA, CDR2 FQGNSA. Trimming took off 10 bases at V and 4 bases at J, with 11 bases between the two ends. The CDR3 loop spans 13 amino acids. The CDR3 here is CANRSPGANVLTF. The CDR3, as DNA: TGTGCCAACCGGAGTCCCGGGGCCAACGTCCTGACTTTC.

The chain joins TRBV11-2 to TRBJ1-3, with TRBD1 as a possible D gene (6 bases). The CDR3 runs 16 residues. CDR1 is SGHAT, CDR2 FQNNGV, per germline. Trimming removed 2 bases from V and 4 bases from J, with 15 bases in between. CDR3 bases: TGTGCCAGCAGCTTATCCCCGGGGGGGGCAGGAAACACCATATATTTT. Translation gives CASSLSPGGAGNTIYF. The variable domain in full, with the rest retrieved from reference TRBV11-2 and TRBJ1-3, is EAGVAQSPRYKIIEKRQSVAFWCNPISGHATLYWYQQILGQGPKLLIQFQNNGVVDDSQLPKDRFSAERLKGVDSTLKIQPAKLEDSAVYLCASSLSPGGAGNTIYFGEGSWLTVV.

This clone came up a few times. The V gene is TRBV14, the J gene TRBJ1-2, with unresolved D. The CDR3 totals 13 residues. The V end lost 3 bases, the J end lost 4 bases, and 9 bases lay between the germline ends. Germline-derived CDR1 and CDR2 are SGHDN and FVKESK. This chain's CDR3 is CASSQERAYGYTF. As DNA, the CDR3 is TGTGCCAGCAGCCAGGAGCGCGCCTATGGCTACACCTTC.

CDR3 bases: TGTGCCAGCAGTTTATCTCTGAACACTGAAGCTTTCTTT. It translates to CASSLSLNTEAFF. The chain couples TRBV28 to TRBJ1-1; D uncertain. The CDR3 runs to 13 residues. The V end was cut by 1 base, the J end by 0 bases, with 3 bases between. CDR1 and CDR2 from the germline V gene are MDHEN and SYDVKM.

The CDR3 sequence is CASSYWGRGYTF. CDR3 in DNA: TGTGCCAGCAGTTATTGGGGGAGGGGCTACACCTTC. This chain uses TRBV28 with TRBJ1-2; D might be TRBD1 (5 bases). The V end was cut by 4 bases, the J end by 8 bases, with 11 bases between. CDR3 length: 12 amino acids. Germline V lookup: CDR1 MDHEN, CDR2 SYDVKM.

V gene TRBV2 combines with J gene TRBJ2-5; D call uncertain. Per germline, CDR1 SNHLY and CDR2 FYNNEI. This CDR3 spans 12 amino acids. V lost 6 bases and J 4 bases, leaving 9 bases between the germline ends. Written as DNA, the CDR3 is TGTGCCAGCAGCCTGGGCCCAGAGACCCAGTACTTC. Its protein is CASSLGPETQYF.